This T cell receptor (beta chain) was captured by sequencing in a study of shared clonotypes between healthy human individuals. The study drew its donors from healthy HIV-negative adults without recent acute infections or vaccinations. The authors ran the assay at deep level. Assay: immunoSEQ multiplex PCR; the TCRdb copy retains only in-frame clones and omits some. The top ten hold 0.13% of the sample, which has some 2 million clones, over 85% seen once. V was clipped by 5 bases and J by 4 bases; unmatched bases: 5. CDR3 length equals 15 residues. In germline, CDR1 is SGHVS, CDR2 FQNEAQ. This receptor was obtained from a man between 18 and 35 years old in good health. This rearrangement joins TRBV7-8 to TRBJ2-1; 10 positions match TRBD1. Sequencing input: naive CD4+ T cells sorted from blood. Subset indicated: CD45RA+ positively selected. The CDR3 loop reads CASSARTGGYNEQFF. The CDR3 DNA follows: TGTGCCAGCAGCGCCAGGACAGGGGGTTACAATGAGCAGTTCTTC.